Described below is a single TCR beta chain sequence and its context. The data derive from a study of blood T cell repertoires in COVID-19. For the study at large: Samples representing acute and convalescent COVID-19 were sourced from the United States, Italy and Spain.

Sequenced by immunoSEQ multiplex PCR; TCRdb stores in-frame clones only, minus some. The repertoire holds 200,000 or so clones, approximately 82% seen once, with approximately 6.9% in the top ten. V lost 2 bases and J lost 7, with 8 bases in between. The germline V gene has CDR1 MDHEN and CDR2 SYDVKM. This CDR3 has 12 amino acids. The origin of this receptor is a human donor with acute or convalescent COVID-19. The donor label of this sample is uncertain. This chain connects TRBV28 to TRBJ2-5, with D maybe TRBD1 (6 bases). The sequencing sample was made of peripheral blood. The CDR3 DNA sequence: TGTGCCAGCAGTTTAGGCAGGGGGACCCAGTACTTC. Translated: CASSLGRGTQYF. The full variable domain, in which reference TRBV28 and TRBJ2-5 provide the parts outside the CDR3, is DVKVTQSSRYLVKRTGEKVFLECVQDMDHENMFWYRQDPGLGLRLIYFSYDVKMKEKGDIPEGYSVSREKKERFSLILESASTNQTSMYLCASSLGRGTQYFGPGTRLLVL.